The 6 T cell receptor beta chains reported below all come from one sample, sequenced in a study of beta chain features in type 1 diabetes. Sequencing targeted expressed TCRB transcripts, as all isolated RNA had been reverse transcribed. This table comes from immunoSEQ multiplex PCR, and its TCRdb copy is limited to in-frame clones, with some not included. The sample lists a few hundred thousand clones; about 15% were seen once. The sequenced material came from naive CD4+ T cells from blood. These receptors all stem from a woman younger than 30 in good health.

The chain combines TRBV9 with TRBJ2-5, with D tentatively TRBD2 (5 bases). The germline V gene has CDR1 SGDLS and CDR2 YYNGEE. The CDR3 loop spans 15 amino acids. V was clipped by 0 bases and J by 3 bases, with 12 bases between them. For the CDR3, the DNA is TGTGCCAGCAGCGTAGGGGTGGGAGACAAAGAGACCCAGTACTTC. It codes for CASSVGVGDKETQYF.

This clone has just a few counts. The J gene is TRBJ2-3, the V gene TRBV28, with TRBD1 identical over 8 bases. The V and J ends lost 11 bases and 1 base, in that order; junction bases with no gene match: 8. Germline V gives CDR1 MDHEN, CDR2 SYDVKM. The CDR3 extends over 14 amino acids. For the CDR3, the DNA is TGTGCCGGCTACCAGGGGGCCGGCACAGATACGCAGTATTTT. This codes for CAGYQGAGTDTQYF.

In this sample, this clone turned up a few times. V and J are TRBV29-1 and TRBJ1-1; maybe TRBD1 (5 bases). Deletions cut 7 bases from V and 2 bases from J, with 20 bases between. This CDR3 comprises 15 residues. Germline CDR1 SQVTM, CDR2 ANQGSEA. CDR3: CSAPWGSGVNTEAFF. The CDR3, as DNA: TGCAGCGCTCCATGGGGTTCGGGGGTTAACACTGAAGCTTTCTTT.

There are a few counts of this clone. The chain carries TRBV5-1 and TRBJ2-1, with 11 bases aligning to TRBD2. The ends lost 5 bases at V and 6 bases at J; junction bases unmatched: 10. The CDR3 has 16 amino acids. Germline CDR1 SGHRS, CDR2 YFSETQ. DNA for the CDR3: TGCGCCAGCAGGTTACCGGGACTAGCGGCCATCAATGAGCAGTTCTTC. Translation: CASRLPGLAAINEQFF.

The rearrangement joins TRBV5-1 to TRBJ2-3, with D possibly TRBD2 on 6 matching bases. Trimming took 7 bases from V and 3 from J, leaving 24 bases between them. The CDR3 sequence is 17 residues long. Germline-derived CDR1 and CDR2 are SGHRS and YFSETQ. Written as DNA, the CDR3 is TGCGCCAGCTCCCTCTTTGCATCCGGGAGTTCGACAGATACGCAGTATTTT. This translates into CASSLFASGSSTDTQYF.

V gene TRBV29-1 combines with J gene TRBJ1-3, with 7 bases fitting TRBD1. Germline CDR1 reads SQVTM; CDR2 reads ANQGSEA. The CDR3 is 13 amino acids. V shed 6 bases, J shed 2 bases, and the junction held 4 bases outside the gene matches. This chain's CDR3 is CSVQQGPGNTIYF. The CDR3 nucleotides are TGCAGCGTCCAACAGGGGCCTGGAAACACCATATATTTT.